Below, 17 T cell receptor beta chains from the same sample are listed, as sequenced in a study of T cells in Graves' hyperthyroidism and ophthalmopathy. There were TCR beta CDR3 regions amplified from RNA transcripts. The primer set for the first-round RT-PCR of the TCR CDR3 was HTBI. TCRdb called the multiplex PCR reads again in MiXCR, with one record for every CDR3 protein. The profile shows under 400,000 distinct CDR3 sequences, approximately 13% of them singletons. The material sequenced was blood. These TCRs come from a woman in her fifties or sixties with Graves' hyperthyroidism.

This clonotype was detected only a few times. CDR3 in amino acids: CASSPRGSVLFQETQYF. DNA for the CDR3: TGTGCCAGCAGCCCGCGAGGGAGCGTCTTATTCCAAGAGACCCAGTACTTC. The gene calls are TRBV7-9 and TRBJ2-5; possibly TRBD2 for D (5 bases). Trimming cost V 5 bases and J 1 base, with 20 bases left between them. The CDR3 spans 17 residues. Germline V gene sequence: CDR1 SEHNR, CDR2 FQNEAQ (reference sequence).

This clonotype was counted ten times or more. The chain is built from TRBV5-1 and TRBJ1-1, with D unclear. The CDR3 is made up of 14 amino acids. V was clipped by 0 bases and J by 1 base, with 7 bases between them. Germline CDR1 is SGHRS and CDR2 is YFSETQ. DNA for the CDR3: TGCGCCAGCAGCTTGGGGTCTGGGAACACTGAAGCTTTCTTT. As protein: CASSLGSGNTEAFF.

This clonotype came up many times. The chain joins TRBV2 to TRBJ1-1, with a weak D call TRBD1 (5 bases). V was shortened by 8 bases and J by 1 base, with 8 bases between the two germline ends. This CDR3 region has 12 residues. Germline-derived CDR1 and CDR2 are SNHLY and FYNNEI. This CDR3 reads CASGAQNTEAFF. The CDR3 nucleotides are TGTGCCAGCGGGGCGCAGAACACTGAAGCTTTCTTT.

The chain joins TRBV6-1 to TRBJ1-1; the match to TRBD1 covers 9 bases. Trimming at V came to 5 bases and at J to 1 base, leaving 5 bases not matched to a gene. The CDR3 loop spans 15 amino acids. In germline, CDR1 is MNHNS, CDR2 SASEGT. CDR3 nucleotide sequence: TGTGCCAGCAGTTCACAGGGGGCAGAGAACACTGAAGCTTTCTTT. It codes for CASSSQGAENTEAFF.

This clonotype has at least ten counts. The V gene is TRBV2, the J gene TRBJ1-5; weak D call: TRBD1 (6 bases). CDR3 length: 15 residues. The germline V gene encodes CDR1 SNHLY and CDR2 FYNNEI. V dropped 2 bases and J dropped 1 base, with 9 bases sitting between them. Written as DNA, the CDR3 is TGTGCCAGCAGTGAAAGGCAGGGGAGCAATCAGCCCCAGCATTTT. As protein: CASSERQGSNQPQHF.

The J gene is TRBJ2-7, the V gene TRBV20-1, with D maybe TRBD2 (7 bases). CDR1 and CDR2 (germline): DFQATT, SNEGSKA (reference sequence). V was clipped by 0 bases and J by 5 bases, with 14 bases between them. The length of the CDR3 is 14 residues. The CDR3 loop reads CSARDPGGRDEQYF. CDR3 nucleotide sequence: TGCAGTGCTAGAGATCCGGGGGGCCGCGACGAGCAGTACTTC.

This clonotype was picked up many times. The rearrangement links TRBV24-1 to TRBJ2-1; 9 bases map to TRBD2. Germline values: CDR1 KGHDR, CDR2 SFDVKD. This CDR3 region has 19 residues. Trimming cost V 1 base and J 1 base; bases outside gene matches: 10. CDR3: CATSDFVTSGGGSYNEQFF. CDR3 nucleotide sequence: TGTGCCACCAGTGATTTTGTGACTAGCGGAGGAGGGTCCTACAATGAGCAGTTCTTC.

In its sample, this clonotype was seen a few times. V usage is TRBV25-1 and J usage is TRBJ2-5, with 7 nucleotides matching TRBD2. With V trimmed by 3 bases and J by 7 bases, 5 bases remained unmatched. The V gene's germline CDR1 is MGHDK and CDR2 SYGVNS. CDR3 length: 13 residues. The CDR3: CASSDGRGGTQYF. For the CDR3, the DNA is TGTGCCAGCAGTGACGGACGCGGGGGGACCCAGTACTTC. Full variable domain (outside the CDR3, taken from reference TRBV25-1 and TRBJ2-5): EADIYQTPRYLVIGTGKKITLECSQTMGHDKMYWYQQDPGMELHLIHYSYGVNSTEKGDLSSESTVSRIRTEHFPLTLESARPSHTSQYLCASSDGRGGTQYFGPGTRLLVL.

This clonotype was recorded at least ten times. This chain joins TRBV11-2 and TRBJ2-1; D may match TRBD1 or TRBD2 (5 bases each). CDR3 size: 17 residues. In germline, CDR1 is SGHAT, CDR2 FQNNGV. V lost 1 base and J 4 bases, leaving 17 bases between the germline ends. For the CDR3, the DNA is TGTGCCAGCAGCTTAGGGCGCTTGGGACGAAGGTACAATGAGCAGTTCTTC. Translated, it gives CASSLGRLGRRYNEQFF.

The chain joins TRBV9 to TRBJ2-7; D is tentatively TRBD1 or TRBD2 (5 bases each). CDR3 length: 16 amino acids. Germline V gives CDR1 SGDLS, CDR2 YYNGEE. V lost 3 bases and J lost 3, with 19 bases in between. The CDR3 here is CASSGGPGTQGYEQYF. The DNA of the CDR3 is TGTGCCAGCAGCGGCGGCCCCGGGACCCAAGGCTACGAGCAGTACTTC.

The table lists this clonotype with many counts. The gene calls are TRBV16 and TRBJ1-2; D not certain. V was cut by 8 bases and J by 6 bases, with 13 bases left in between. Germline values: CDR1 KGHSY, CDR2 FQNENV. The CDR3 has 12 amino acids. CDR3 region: CASGRTSDGYTF. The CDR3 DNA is TGTGCCAGCGGTCGGACGTCTGATGGCTACACCTTC.

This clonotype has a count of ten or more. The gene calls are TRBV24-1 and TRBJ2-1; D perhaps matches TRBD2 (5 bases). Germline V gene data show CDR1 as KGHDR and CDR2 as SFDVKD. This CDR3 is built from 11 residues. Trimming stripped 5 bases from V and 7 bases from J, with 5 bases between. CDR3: CATSGGNEQFF. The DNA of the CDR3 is TGTGCCACCAGTGGAGGGAATGAGCAGTTCTTC.

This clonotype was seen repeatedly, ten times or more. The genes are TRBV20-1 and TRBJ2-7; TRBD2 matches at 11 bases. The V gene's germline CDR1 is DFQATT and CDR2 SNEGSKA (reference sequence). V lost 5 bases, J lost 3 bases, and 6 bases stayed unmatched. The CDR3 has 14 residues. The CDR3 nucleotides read TGCAGTGCTGCAACTAGCGGGAGTGTCTACGAGCAGTACTTC. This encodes CSAATSGSVYEQYF.

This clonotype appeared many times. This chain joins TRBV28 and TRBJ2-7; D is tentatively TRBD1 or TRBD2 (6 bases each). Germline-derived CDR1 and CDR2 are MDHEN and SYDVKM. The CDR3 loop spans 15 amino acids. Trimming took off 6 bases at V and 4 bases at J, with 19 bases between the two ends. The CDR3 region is CASSPPEGGEYEQYF. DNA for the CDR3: TGTGCCAGCAGCCCCCCGGAGGGGGGCGAATACGAGCAGTACTTC.

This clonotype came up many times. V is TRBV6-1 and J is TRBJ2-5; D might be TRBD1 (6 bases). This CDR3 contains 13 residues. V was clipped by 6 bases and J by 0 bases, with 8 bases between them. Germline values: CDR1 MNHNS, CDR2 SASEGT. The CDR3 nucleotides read TGTGCCAGCAGCAGGGACAACCAAGAGACCCAGTACTTC. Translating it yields CASSRDNQETQYF.

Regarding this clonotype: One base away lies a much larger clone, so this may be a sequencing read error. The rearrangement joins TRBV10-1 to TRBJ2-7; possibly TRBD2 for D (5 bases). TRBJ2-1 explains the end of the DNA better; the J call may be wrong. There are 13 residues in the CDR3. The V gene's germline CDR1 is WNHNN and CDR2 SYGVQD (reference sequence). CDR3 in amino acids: CATSQRSSYEQFF. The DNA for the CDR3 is TGCGCCACAAGCCAGCGGAGCTCCTACGAGCAGTTCTTC.

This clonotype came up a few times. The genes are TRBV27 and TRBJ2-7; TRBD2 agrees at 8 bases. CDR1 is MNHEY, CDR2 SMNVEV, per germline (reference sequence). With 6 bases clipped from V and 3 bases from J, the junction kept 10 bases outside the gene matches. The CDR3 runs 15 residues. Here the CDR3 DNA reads TGTGCCAGCAGCCCGGGACTAGGGGAAATCTACGAGCAGTACTTC. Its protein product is CASSPGLGEIYEQYF.